The sequence of this TCR beta chain was determined in a study of CD8+CD57+ T cells in acquired aplastic anemia. At the level of the study: When averaged, DNA from sorted CD4+ and CD8+ cells came to 3 to 3.5 ug. Study-wide results and caveats: Between the patient and control groups, CD8+ Simpson's diversity did not differ significantly.

CD8+CD57+ cell expansion, shown by flow cytometry, had occurred in the patients selected for sequencing. Concerning this clonotype: Its antigen is still unknown.

V lost 3 bases, J lost 3 bases, and 12 bases lay in between. Germline V lookup: CDR1 PRHDT, CDR2 FYEKMQ (reference sequence). This CDR3 has 16 amino acids. Genomic DNA, serving as template, underwent TCR beta VDJ and CDR3 profiling. TCRdb redid the calling of the reads with MiXCR, one entry per CDR3 protein. The sample lists fewer than 200,000 distinct CDR3 sequences; around 48% were seen once. J is TRBJ1-6 and V is TRBV13; D is possibly TRBD1 (6 bases). The sequencing sample was made of sorted CD4+, CD8+, or CD8+CD57+ T cells (not recorded which) from PBMCs. This clonotype was sampled from a human donor with aplastic anemia. The chain's CDR3 is CASSFGTRGYNSPLHF. In nucleotides, the CDR3 is TGTGCCAGCAGCTTCGGGACAAGGGGCTATAATTCACCCCTCCACTTT.